Listed here are 9 T cell receptor beta chains from one sample, sequenced in a study of OX40 agonist ivuxolimab in advanced cancers. Assay: immunoSEQ multiplex PCR; the TCRdb copy retains only in-frame clones and omits some. The sample yields some 74,000 clones, around 80% seen once. The source was CD4+ or CD8+ T cells sorted from blood, collected in a trial of the OX40 agonist ivuxolimab. The receptors shown here come from an adult with an advanced solid tumor such as melanoma, head and neck, liver or kidney cancer.

This sequence joins TRBV7-9 and TRBJ2-7; tentative D call: TRBD1 (5 bases). The V and J ends lost 0 bases and 6 bases respectively, with 9 bases between them. CDR1 and CDR2 from the germline V gene are SEHNR and FQNEAQ (reference sequence). The CDR3 totals 13 residues. CDR3 nucleotide sequence: TGTGCCAGCAGCTTAGCGCAGGGTTCCGAGCAGTACTTC. This encodes CASSLAQGSEQYF.

The table lists this clone with a few counts. The chain uses TRBV11-1 and TRBJ2-5; no reliable D call. The CDR3 has 14 residues. The germline CDR1 and CDR2 sequences are SGHAT and FQDESV (reference sequence). V was shortened by 7 bases and J by 1 base, with 13 bases between the two germline ends. CDR3 protein: CASTDEVAQETQYF. The CDR3 DNA follows: TGTGCCAGCACCGACGAGGTTGCCCAAGAGACCCAGTACTTC.

CDR3 coding DNA: TGCGCCAGCAGCTACTCTCCGGTGGACGGCCCTATTCAGTACTTC. Residues: CASSYSPVDGPIQYF. This chain uses TRBV5-1 with TRBJ2-4; unclear D gene. The V end was cut by 3 bases, the J end by 10 bases, with 20 bases between. Germline-derived CDR1 and CDR2 are SGHRS and YFSETQ. This CDR3 contains 15 residues. Using reference TRBV5-1 and TRBJ2-4 for the parts outside the CDR3, the full variable domain is KAGVTQTPRYLIKTRGQQVTLSCSPISGHRSVSWYQQTPGQGLQFLFEYFSETQRNKGNFPGRFSGRQFSNSRSEMNVSTLELGDSALYLCASSYSPVDGPIQYFGAGTRLSVL.

The CDR3 loop reads CASSATGSSYEQYF. The CDR3 nucleotides read TGTGCCAGCAGCGCGACAGGGTCTTCCTACGAGCAGTACTTC. J is TRBJ2-7 and V is TRBV7-9; 7 bases fit TRBD1. The germline gives CDR1 SEHNR, CDR2 FQNEAQ (reference sequence). This CDR3 has 14 residues. V trimming: 5 bases; J trimming: 1 base; junction bases outside the gene matches: 5.

J is TRBJ1-5 and V is TRBV19; D ambiguous. The CDR3 runs to 16 residues. The germline CDR1 and CDR2 sequences are LNHDA and SQIVND (reference sequence). V was cut by 5 bases and J by 6 bases, with 20 bases left in between. Here the CDR3 reads CASSEVGRTRSQPQHF. The DNA of the CDR3 is TGTGCCAGTAGTGAGGTTGGCAGAACAAGATCTCAGCCCCAGCATTTT.

This chain uses TRBV10-3 with TRBJ2-2; 16 bases match TRBD2. Trimming at V came to 3 bases and at J to 2 bases, leaving 6 bases not matched to a gene. This CDR3 has 19 amino acids. The V gene's germline CDR1 is ENHRY and CDR2 SYGVKD. CDR3 in amino acids: CAISERGLAGGPNTGELFF. Written as DNA, the CDR3 is TGTGCCATCAGTGAAAGGGGACTAGCGGGAGGGCCTAACACCGGGGAGCTGTTTTTT.

This clone was observed a single time. The V gene is TRBV6-1, the J gene TRBJ1-5, with 7 bases aligning to TRBD1. After removal of 4 bases from V and 9 bases from J, the junction contained 9 bases not matched to a gene. The CDR3 is made up of 14 amino acids. CDR1 MNHNS and CDR2 SASEGT come from the germline V gene. CDR3 residues: CASSAGTAPGPQHF. CDR3 DNA sequence: TGTGCCAGCAGTGCCGGGACAGCCCCGGGGCCCCAGCATTTT.

The chain uses TRBV11-3 and TRBJ2-5, with 10 bases matching TRBD2. The V and J ends lost 1 base and 5 bases, in that order; junction bases with no gene match: 10. Germline CDR1 SGHNT, CDR2 YENEEA. The CDR3 has 17 residues. The CDR3 DNA reads as TGTGCCAGCAGCTTAGGGGGGCTAGCGGGAGCATCCGAGACCCAGTACTTC. Amino acids: CASSLGGLAGASETQYF.

The chain recombines TRBV7-9 with TRBJ2-7, with TRBD1 identical over 8 bases. The CDR3 is 14 residues long. Germline V gene sequence: CDR1 SEHNR, CDR2 FQNEAQ (reference sequence). Germline trimming cut 1 base from V and 7 bases from J; bases unmatched to any gene: 6. The CDR3 sequence: CASSLGQGSREQYF. CDR3 DNA: TGTGCCAGCAGCTTAGGACAGGGGTCAAGGGAGCAGTACTTC.